The source of this T cell receptor (beta chain) is a study of memory CD4+ T cells and cytomegalovirus serostatus. At the level of the study: Donors were healthy Belgian adults, under ten CMV seropositive and 20 to 25 seronegative. Whole-study results and caveats: Suggested: most of the CMV-linked TCR signature lies in CD4+ memory cells.

Comments on this clone: As yet, its antigen is unknown.

Clones were read by immunoSEQ multiplex PCR, and TCRdb kept only the in-frame ones, dropping some. The data hold about 50,000 clones, with over 70% observed a single time. CDR3 size: 13 residues. Germline V CDR1 and CDR2: SGHKS, YYEKEE (reference sequence). The J segment lost 4 bases and the V segment lost 2 bases, leaving 3 bases of the junction unmatched. The sort gate was single viable CD3+CD4+CD8-CD45RO+ cells for memory CD4+ T cells. Positive selection with CD4 microbeads enriched total CD4+ T cells. This rearrangement joins TRBV5-5 to TRBJ2-7, with TRBD1 identical over 7 bases. Material for sequencing was memory CD4+ T cells from blood. The sequence was obtained from an adult in good health and CMV-seronegative. The CDR3 region is CASSFQQGYEQYF. CDR3 nucleotide sequence: TGTGCCAGCAGCTTTCAACAGGGGTACGAGCAGTACTTC.